These 23 T cell receptor beta chains were all obtained from the same sample, sequenced in a study of a mutant IDH1 vaccine in newly diagnosed glioma. Time point indicated: week 5, during vaccination. Doses consisted of 300 ug of mutant IDH1 20-mer peptide each, paired with topical imiquimod. TCRdb's copy holds only in-frame clones and misses some; the assay was immunoSEQ multiplex PCR. Among 40,000 to 60,000 clones, more than 70% were seen once, and the ten largest hold about 2%. No cognate antigen is known for these TCRs. Sample: PBMCs, taken from a glioma patient whose treatment included an IDH1 peptide vaccine. These receptors were obtained from a woman aged 40 to 49 with glioma.

The genes are TRBV11-2 and TRBJ1-1, with unresolved D. The V and J ends lost 1 base and 7 bases respectively, with 16 bases between them. Germline CDR1 is SGHAT and CDR2 is FQNNGV. CDR3 length: 15 residues. The CDR3 sequence is CASSLGLSAGNEAFF. In nucleotides, the CDR3 is TGTGCCAGCAGCTTAGGTCTCTCGGCGGGCAATGAAGCTTTCTTT.

This clone showed up just once. The chain employs TRBV15 and TRBJ1-1; maybe TRBD1 (5 bases). The CDR3 totals 15 residues. Germline V gene sequence: CDR1 LNHNV, CDR2 YYDKDF (reference sequence). V shed 8 bases and J shed 3 bases, with 19 bases lying between them. CDR3 sequence reads: CATSGSGRVYTEAFF. The CDR3 DNA reads TGTGCCACCTCCGGGTCAGGGAGGGTATACACTGAAGCTTTCTTT.

This clone was seen a handful of times. This sequence joins TRBV5-1 and TRBJ1-1, with 10 bases lining up with TRBD1. V lost 4 bases and J lost 3; bases outside the gene matches: 9. Germline CDR1 reads SGHRS; CDR2 reads YFSETQ. This CDR3 has 16 residues. CDR3 sequence (DNA): TGCGCCAGCAGCGAGGGACAGGGGACCGGGTACACTGAAGCTTTCTTT. Amino acids: CASSEGQGTGYTEAFF.

The chain employs TRBV4-2 and TRBJ2-7; 8 bases fit TRBD2. Trimming at V came to 4 bases and at J to 3 bases, leaving 14 bases not matched to a gene. The CDR3 runs 17 residues. Germline V gene lookup returns CDR1 LGHNA and CDR2 YNFKEQ. CDR3 region: CASSPRFGAGGHYEQYF. The DNA of the CDR3 is TGTGCCAGCAGCCCCCGTTTCGGGGCGGGGGGCCACTACGAGCAGTACTTC.

The chain has TRBV2 and TRBJ1-4; D is uncertain. There are 15 residues in the CDR3. The germline V gene encodes CDR1 SNHLY and CDR2 FYNNEI. Trimming cost V 6 bases and J 0 bases, with 11 bases left between them. CDR3 amino acids: CASSVGRATNEKLFF. As DNA, the CDR3 is TGTGCCAGCAGCGTTGGGAGAGCAACTAATGAAAAACTGTTTTTT. The variable domain in full, with the rest retrieved from reference TRBV2 and TRBJ1-4, is EPEVTQTPSHQVTQMGQEVILRCVPISNHLYFYWYRQILGQKVEFLVSFYNNEISEKSEIFDDQFSVERPDGSNFTLKIRSTKLEDSAMYFCASSVGRATNEKLFFGSGTQLSVL.

The chain employs TRBV11-2 and TRBJ2-5; a weak D match, TRBD1 (6 bases). CDR1 and CDR2 (germline): SGHAT, FQNNGV. The CDR3 is made up of 14 amino acids. Trimming pared 4 bases from V and 7 bases from J, leaving 16 bases between. CDR3 coding DNA: TGTGCCAGCAGCTCCTGGGGGAGAGGGGGGACCCAGTACTTC. This sequence encodes CASSSWGRGGTQYF.

V and J are TRBV2 and TRBJ2-2; tentative D call: TRBD2 (5 bases). The CDR3 has 12 amino acids. V was clipped by 4 bases and J by 7 bases, with 7 bases between them. Per the germline V gene, CDR1 is SNHLY and CDR2 is FYNNEI. This CDR3 reads CASSGRGGELFF. For the CDR3, the DNA is TGTGCCAGCAGTGGACGGGGCGGGGAGCTGTTTTTT.

The rearrangement links TRBV11-2 to TRBJ2-5; TRBD1 agrees at 7 bases. There are 15 residues in the CDR3. The ends lost 5 bases at V and 4 bases at J; junction bases unmatched: 10. Germline CDR1 reads SGHAT; CDR2 reads FQNNGV. Written as DNA, the CDR3 is TGTGCCAGCAGCCCCCGACAGGGAAGAGTAGAGACCCAGTACTTC. Protein product: CASSPRQGRVETQYF.

The gene calls are TRBV4-2 and TRBJ2-3; D perhaps matches TRBD1 (6 bases). This CDR3 contains 13 residues. CDR1 is LGHNA, CDR2 YNFKEQ, per germline. V was shortened by 3 bases and J by 5 bases, with 9 bases between the two germline ends. The CDR3 DNA reads as TGTGCCAGCAGCCAGAGGACAGTAGATACGCAGTATTTT. Encoded protein: CASSQRTVDTQYF.

The gene calls are TRBV13 and TRBJ1-1, with unresolved D. CDR1 and CDR2 (germline): PRHDT, FYEKMQ (reference sequence). The CDR3 is 14 residues long. The V end was cut by 0 bases, the J end by 1 base, with 6 bases between. CDR3: CASSLGTRNTEAFF. CDR3 bases: TGTGCCAGCAGCTTAGGGACCCGGAACACTGAAGCTTTCTTT.

As DNA, the CDR3 is TGTGCCAGCAGCCCCCCTAGCGGGGGGGCCTCCGATACGCAGTATTTT. Protein product: CASSPPSGGASDTQYF. The gene calls are TRBV5-4 and TRBJ2-3; 12 positions agree with TRBD2. The CDR3 is 16 amino acids. The ends lost 4 bases at V and 6 bases at J; junction bases unmatched: 9. CDR1 and CDR2 (germline): SGHNT, YYREEE (reference sequence). Full variable domain (rest looked up from reference TRBV5-4 and TRBJ2-3): ETGVTQSPTHLIKTRGQQVTLRCSSQSGHNTVSWYQQALGQGPQFIFQYYREEENGRGNFPPRFSGLQFPNYSSELNVNALELDDSALYLCASSPPSGGASDTQYFGPGTRLTVL.

This clone was recorded only once. The genes are TRBV9 and TRBJ1-1; D unresolved. The V and J ends lost 3 bases and 11 bases respectively, with 20 bases between them. Germline assignment: CDR1 SGDLS and CDR2 YYNGEE. The CDR3 extends over 14 amino acids. CDR3 region: CASSGRREQRWAFF. CDR3 coding DNA: TGTGCCAGCAGCGGCCGGAGGGAGCAAAGGTGGGCTTTCTTT.

In nucleotides, the CDR3 is TGTGCCAGCATTGTATCCGGGACTCCGAACACCGGGGAGCTGTTTTTT. Translated: CASIVSGTPNTGELFF. This rearrangement joins TRBV6-6 to TRBJ2-2; a weak D match, TRBD2 (6 bases). CDR3 length: 16 residues. Trimming left V 7 bases short and J 0 bases short, with 15 bases between. CDR1 and CDR2 from the germline V gene are MNHNY and SVGAGI (reference sequence).

In its sample, this clone was seen once. This chain uses TRBV18 with TRBJ1-1; D is unclear. V lost 4 bases to trimming and J lost 4 bases, with 10 bases between them. From germline, CDR1 is KGHSH and CDR2 LQKENI. This CDR3 spans 13 amino acids. The CDR3 reads CASSLQVGTEAFF. For the CDR3, the DNA is TGTGCCAGCTCACTCCAGGTTGGCACTGAAGCTTTCTTT. Full variable domain (remainder filled in from reference TRBV18 and TRBJ1-1): NAGVMQNPRHLVRRRGQEARLRCSPMKGHSHVYWYRQLPEEGLKFMVYLQKENIIDESGMPKERFSAEFPKEGPSILRIQQVVRGDSAAYFCASSLQVGTEAFFGQGTRLTVV.

The gene calls are TRBV5-1 and TRBJ1-3; unclear D gene. Germline CDR1 SGHRS, CDR2 YFSETQ. Trimming left V 1 base short and J 0 bases short, with 8 bases between. The CDR3 has 15 amino acids. CDR3 in amino acids: CASSLRSSSGNTIYF. The CDR3 DNA reads TGCGCCAGCAGCTTGAGGTCGAGCTCTGGAAACACCATATATTTT.

J is TRBJ1-2 and V is TRBV27, with 9 bases identical to TRBD1. The V gene's germline CDR1 is MNHEY and CDR2 SMNVEV (reference sequence). The CDR3 loop spans 14 amino acids. V dropped 6 bases and J dropped 5; count of bases not matched to a gene: 7. The CDR3 DNA follows: TGTGCCAGCAGGGGGACAGGGATTGGGTATGGCTACACCTTC. Translating gives CASRGTGIGYGYTF.

CDR3 amino acids: CASTRGRRAGLNTEAFF. In DNA form, the CDR3 reads TGTGCCAGCACCCGAGGCCGAAGGGCGGGGCTGAACACTGAAGCTTTCTTT. V gene TRBV7-8 combines with J gene TRBJ1-1; D is perhaps TRBD1 (5 bases). Germline CDR1 SGHVS, CDR2 FQNEAQ. The length of the CDR3 is 17 residues. Trimming removed 7 bases at V and 0 bases at J, with 21 bases between.

The V call is TRBV10-3, the J call TRBJ1-1; no clear D gene. The V end lost 4 bases, the J end lost 0 bases, and 9 bases lay between the germline ends. Germline V gives CDR1 ENHRY, CDR2 SYGVKD. The CDR3 is 14 residues long. CDR3 amino acids: CAISVVALNTEAFF. CDR3 bases: TGTGCCATCAGTGTAGTGGCTTTGAACACTGAAGCTTTCTTT.

The genes are TRBV7-8 and TRBJ1-2, with 8 bases lining up with TRBD1. Germline assignment: CDR1 SGHVS and CDR2 FQNEAQ. Trimming removed 4 bases from V and 2 bases from J; junction bases left unmatched: 6. CDR3 length equals 15 residues. The CDR3 nucleotides are TGTGCCAGCAGCTCAGGGGGACAGGCGAACTATGGCTACACCTTC. Translation gives CASSSGGQANYGYTF.

The genes are TRBV6-1 and TRBJ2-4, with D perhaps TRBD1 (6 bases). This CDR3 is built from 15 residues. Germline V gene data show CDR1 as MNHNS and CDR2 as SASEGT. Trimming took 1 base from V and 0 from J, leaving 7 bases between them. In DNA, the CDR3 is TGTGCCAGCAGTGAAGTGGGGGCAGCCAAAAACATTCAGTACTTC. Translating gives CASSEVGAAKNIQYF.

This clone was seen only a few times. The rearrangement links TRBV2 to TRBJ2-7; TRBD2 matches 7 bases. In germline, CDR1 is SNHLY, CDR2 FYNNEI. The CDR3 loop spans 14 amino acids. V lost 4 bases, J lost 0 bases, and 3 bases stayed unmatched. CDR3: CASSVGGISYEQYF. The CDR3 nucleotides read TGTGCCAGCAGTGTGGGGGGGATCTCCTACGAGCAGTACTTC. Complete variable domain (other parts from reference TRBV2 and TRBJ2-7): EPEVTQTPSHQVTQMGQEVILRCVPISNHLYFYWYRQILGQKVEFLVSFYNNEISEKSEIFDDQFSVERPDGSNFTLKIRSTKLEDSAMYFCASSVGGISYEQYFGPGTRLTVT.

The gene calls are TRBV6-6 and TRBJ2-5; 9 nucleotides agree with TRBD2. The V and J ends lost 2 bases and 4 bases, in that order; junction bases with no gene match: 5. CDR1 MNHNY and CDR2 SVGAGI come from the germline V gene (reference sequence). This CDR3 region has 15 residues. CDR3 nucleotide sequence: TGTGCCAGCAGTTACCTGCCGGGACTAGCAGAGACCCAGTACTTC. This sequence encodes CASSYLPGLAETQYF.

Only one count was recorded for this clone. The chain uses TRBV7-9 and TRBJ2-7, with a weak D call TRBD1 (5 bases). V lost 1 base and J lost 2, with 9 bases in between. CDR1 is SEHNR, CDR2 FQNEAQ, per germline (reference sequence). CDR3 length: 14 residues. CDR3: CASSLDRRPYEQYF. The CDR3 nucleotides are TGTGCCAGCAGCTTAGACAGGCGACCCTACGAGCAGTACTTC.